This T cell receptor (beta chain) was observed in a study of CD8+ T cells in alopecia areata. Study-level points and caveats: Under tofacitinib, fewer expanded CD8+ clones appeared among the top 100 scalp clones. Patients showed less clear TCR sequence sharing than mice, possibly partly because of HLA diversity.

Notes on this clone: Its antigen is undetermined.

RNA extraction and reverse transcription yielded cDNA as sequencing template. This table comes from immunoSEQ multiplex PCR, and its TCRdb copy is limited to in-frame clones, with some not included. The sample yields around 160,000 clones, around three fifths seen once. Documented treatment: oral pan-JAK inhibitor, 5-10 mg twice daily. Isolation of CD4+ and CD8+ T cells from PBMCs was achieved by sorting. Germline V gives CDR1 MGHRA, CDR2 YSYEKL. Trimming removed 1 base at V and 2 bases at J, with 11 bases between. The CDR3 extends over 15 amino acids. This chain uses TRBV4-1 with TRBJ2-5; a possible D gene is TRBD1 (5 bases). The clonotype was recovered from a human donor with alopecia areata. Source: CD4+ T cells sorted from blood, taken at week 24, from a patient treated with tofacitinib. DNA for the CDR3: TGCGCCAGCAGCCAAGTAGGGGCAGGTCAAGAGACCCAGTACTTC. It yields the protein CASSQVGAGQETQYF.